A selection of T cell receptor beta chains follows, all from one sample in a study of T cell responses to AZD1222 COVID-19 vaccine. Some clones are missing from TCRdb's copy, which holds only in-frame ones; the method was immunoSEQ multiplex PCR. The sample has roughly 120,000 clones; about 87% are singletons. The sequences come from peripheral blood, collected on day 0 of AZD1222 vaccination. The receptors here all came from an adult in good health. CDR3s include the opening cysteine and the closing phenylalanine or tryptophan. Each record gives: V gene, J gene, D gene, CDR3 protein, CDR3 DNA. A D gene is named only where the DNA matches it firmly.

>TRBV4-1|TRBJ1-1|-
CASSQKEDTEAFF
TGCGCCAGCAGCCAAAAAGAAGACACTGAAGCTTTCTTT
>TRBV6-2/TRBV6-3|TRBJ1-5|-
CASSLNPNQPQHF
TGTGCCAGCAGTTTGAACCCCAATCAGCCCCAGCATTTT
>TRBV7-2|TRBJ2-7|-
CASSPNSREQYF
TGTGCCAGCAGCCCAAACAGTCGCGAGCAGTACTTC
>TRBV28|TRBJ1-2|TRBD1
CASSSGQGRSGGYTF
TGTGCCAGCAGTTCGGGACAGGGGAGATCTGGAGGCTACACCTTC
>TRBV3-1/TRBV3-2|TRBJ2-3|-
CASSQGRDGLSADTQYF
TGTGCCAGCAGCCAGGGAAGGGACGGACTTAGCGCAGATACGCAGTATTTT
>TRBV19|TRBJ2-2|-
CASNRESNTGELFF
TGTGCCAGTAACAGGGAGTCGAACACCGGGGAGCTGTTTTTT
>TRBV19|TRBJ1-5|-
CASSIDIPSNQPQHF
TGTGCCAGTAGTATCGACATTCCAAGCAATCAGCCCCAGCATTTT
>TRBV4-2|TRBJ1-2|-
CASSQDRDYGYTF
TGTGCCAGCAGCCAAGACAGGGATTATGGCTACACCTTC
>TRBV7-2|TRBJ2-5|TRBD2
CASRNGRETQYF
TGTGCCAGCAGAAACGGGAGGGAGACCCAGTACTTC
>TRBV10-3|TRBJ2-5|TRBD2
CATSLADQETQYF
TGTGCCACCTCTCTAGCGGACCAAGAGACCCAGTACTTC
>TRBV6-5|TRBJ2-2|TRBD1
CASSYGTGGLGELFF
TGTGCCAGCAGTTATGGGACAGGGGGCCTGGGGGAGCTGTTTTTT